This T cell receptor beta chain comes out of a study of shared clonotypes between healthy human individuals. There are 11 residues in the CDR3. Germline V gene lookup returns CDR1 SGDLS and CDR2 YYNGEE. In the case of this clone: A read error may produce the germline difference seen at one junction end.

Each cell subset's genomic DNA was divided evenly among several immunoSEQ plates. The method was immunoSEQ multiplex PCR; TCRdb's version includes in-frame clones alone and lacks a portion of them. The sample records about 320,000 clones, around 87% being singletons. This TCR was sampled from a man aged 18 to 29 in good health. The chain couples TRBV9 to TRBJ2-1, with TRBD2 matching 9 bases. Sequenced: memory CD8+ T cells sorted from blood. Subset of the sample: CD45RO+ cells pooled with CCR7-negative TemRA cells. CDR3 residues: CASSGGSEQFF. The CDR3 nucleotides read TGTGCCAGTAGCGGGGGTAGTGAGCAGTTCTTC. Full variable domain (remainder filled in from reference TRBV9 and TRBJ2-1): DSGVTQTPKHLITATGQRVTLRCSPRSGDLSVYWYQQSLDQGLQFLIQYYNGEERAKGNILERFSAQQFPDLHSELNLSSLELGDSALYFCASSGGSEQFFGPGTRLTVL.